These 7 T cell receptor beta chains originate from one sample sequenced in a study of identical twins. Each CDR3 protein is one row after TCRdb ran MiXCR on the 5' RACE reads. The table lists about 530,000 distinct CDR3 sequences, more than 20% of them singletons. This sample was also put to use in a study of yellow fever vaccine responses in identical twins.

Specimen: CD4+ T cells sorted from blood. All receptors derive from a woman between 18 and 29 years old in good health.

In DNA form, the CDR3 reads TGTGCCAGCAGTTCAGACAGGGCGAAAGCTTTCTTT. It codes for CASSSDRAKAFF. The chain is built from TRBV12-3 or TRBV12-4 and TRBJ1-1; 7 bases align to TRBD1. Unmatched junction bases numbered 5, after V lost 4 bases and J lost 9 bases. CDR3 length equals 12 residues.

The chain employs TRBV10-3 and TRBJ1-6; TRBD1 matches at 7 bases. The V gene's germline CDR1 is ENHRY and CDR2 SYGVKD. The CDR3 extends over 13 amino acids. The trim removed 10 bases at V and 7 bases at J, leaving 7 bases unmatched. CDR3 residues: CATRQGENSPLHF. The DNA for the CDR3 is TGTGCCACTCGACAGGGAGAAAATTCACCCCTCCACTTT.

This clonotype has at least ten counts. The chain recombines TRBV27 with TRBJ2-1; 9 positions agree with TRBD1. Germline lookup yields CDR1 MNHEY and CDR2 SMNVEV (reference sequence). Germline trimming cut 5 bases from V and 8 bases from J; bases unmatched to any gene: 13. The CDR3 is made up of 16 amino acids. CDR3 in DNA: TGTGCCAGCAGTCCGCCGGGGACAGGGATTTTCCATGAGCAGTTCTTC. This gives the protein CASSPPGTGIFHEQFF.

The CDR3 spells CASSPGDGSSYEQYF. CDR3 nucleotide sequence: TGTGCCAGCAGCCCGGGGGACGGTAGCTCCTACGAGCAGTACTTC. The chain links TRBV7-9 to TRBJ2-7; TRBD2 is a possible D gene (6 bases). The CDR3 contains 15 residues. Trimming removed 5 bases at V and 0 bases at J, with 14 bases between. Germline CDR1 and CDR2: SEHNR and FQNEAQ (reference sequence).

The chain is built from TRBV19 and TRBJ2-7, with unresolved D. The CDR3 length is 14 residues. Trimming took 6 bases from V and 1 from J, leaving 13 bases between them. The germline V gene has CDR1 LNHDA and CDR2 SQIVND (reference sequence). CDR3 amino acids: CASSPSDGSYEQYF. The CDR3 DNA follows: TGTGCCAGTAGCCCTTCGGACGGTTCCTACGAGCAGTACTTC.

This clonotype has just a few counts. This chain joins TRBV12-3 or TRBV12-4 and TRBJ2-7; perhaps TRBD2 as D (5 bases). The CDR3 is made up of 14 amino acids. Trimming took off 10 bases at V and 0 bases at J, with 16 bases between the two ends. CDR3 in amino acids: CAIPSFEGSYEQYV. CDR3 DNA: TGTGCCATCCCCAGTTTTGAGGGCTCCTACGAGCAGTACGTC.

The chain carries TRBV13 and TRBJ1-6; no clear D gene. The CDR3 totals 12 residues. Germline-derived CDR1 and CDR2 are PRHDT and FYEKMQ (reference sequence). V was pared by 3 bases and J by 10 bases, with 7 bases between. The CDR3 sequence: CASSLAESPLHF. The DNA of the CDR3 is TGTGCCAGCAGCTTGGCGGAGTCACCCCTCCACTTT.